What follows are 24 T cell receptor beta chains derived from one specimen sequenced in a study of blood T cell repertoires in COVID-19. Produced via immunoSEQ multiplex PCR; TCRdb's table is partial and in-frame only. The sample lists fewer than 400,000 clones, 90% to 95% occurring once. The sequenced sample was PBMCs or T cells enriched from blood (not recorded which). The receptors were gathered from a woman aged 30 to 39 who had been exposed to COVID-19.

The rearrangement joins TRBV5-6 to TRBJ1-2, with TRBD1 matching 8 bases. This CDR3 region has 15 residues. V lost 4 bases, J lost 5 bases, and 10 bases stayed unmatched. From germline, CDR1 is SGHDT and CDR2 YYEEEE. The CDR3 is CASSPGTGQVYGYTF. In DNA, the CDR3 is TGTGCCAGCAGCCCCGGAACGGGACAGGTGTATGGCTACACCTTC.

This clone occurred a few times. V is TRBV9 and J is TRBJ1-1; TRBD1 is a possible D gene (6 bases). Trimming stripped 3 bases from V and 5 bases from J, with 11 bases between. The V gene's germline CDR1 is SGDLS and CDR2 YYNGEE. The CDR3 is 13 amino acids. The CDR3 coding sequence is TGTGCCAGCAGCGAGGGGGGGACTACTGAAGCTTTCTTT. Its translation is CASSEGGTTEAFF. Full variable domain (missing parts from reference TRBV9 and TRBJ1-1): DSGVTQTPKHLITATGQRVTLRCSPRSGDLSVYWYQQSLDQGLQFLIQYYNGEERAKGNILERFSAQQFPDLHSELNLSSLELGDSALYFCASSEGGTTEAFFGQGTRLTVV.

The gene calls are TRBV9 and TRBJ1-2; weak D call: TRBD1 (5 bases). CDR1 and CDR2 (germline): SGDLS, YYNGEE. The V end was cut by 6 bases, the J end by 1 base, with 13 bases between. The CDR3 loop spans 14 amino acids. CDR3 sequence reads: CASNRDSLNYGYTF. The CDR3 DNA is TGTGCCAGCAACCGTGACAGCCTTAACTATGGCTACACCTTC.

This clone was observed a few times. The chain combines TRBV6-6 with TRBJ2-2; 7 bases are a match to TRBD2. After removal of 2 bases from V and 5 bases from J, the junction contained 8 bases not matched to a gene. The CDR3 extends over 16 amino acids. Germline V gene lookup returns CDR1 MNHNY and CDR2 SVGAGI (reference sequence). CDR3: CASSYAAEAGTGELFF. In nucleotides, the CDR3 is TGTGCCAGCAGTTACGCCGCCGAAGCGGGGACCGGGGAGCTGTTTTTT.

V usage is TRBV5-8 and J usage is TRBJ2-7, with D unresolved. Germline CDR1 is SGHTS and CDR2 is YDEGEE. V was cut by 1 base and J by 4 bases, with 15 bases left in between. The CDR3 loop spans 15 amino acids. The CDR3 protein is CASSLPPVAGYEQYF. The CDR3 DNA is TGTGCCAGCAGCTTGCCCCCAGTAGCTGGTTACGAGCAGTACTTC.

This clone was detected a few times. The chain employs TRBV7-3 and TRBJ2-1, with 7 bases matching TRBD2. Germline V gene data show CDR1 as SGHTA and CDR2 as FQGTGA. The CDR3 is 13 residues long. The V segment lost 6 bases and the J segment 10 bases; nucleotides outside the gene matches: 9. The CDR3 region is CASRPPNGGEQFF. The CDR3 DNA follows: TGTGCCAGCAGGCCGCCCAACGGGGGGGAGCAGTTCTTC.

The rearrangement links TRBV13 to TRBJ1-1; the D is unclear. Germline V gives CDR1 PRHDT, CDR2 FYEKMQ (reference sequence). The CDR3 is 15 residues long. The V gene lost 1 base and the J gene lost 3 bases, with 12 bases spanning the gap. CDR3 nucleotide sequence: TGTGCCAGCAGCTTAGTGTTTGGCGGGGACACTGAAGCTTTCTTT. Protein sequence: CASSLVFGGDTEAFF.

The genes are TRBV19 and TRBJ1-1; 7 bases are a match to TRBD1. CDR3 length: 15 amino acids. CDR1 and CDR2 from the germline V gene are LNHDA and SQIVND (reference sequence). J was trimmed by 1 base and V by 4 bases; bases with no gene match: 6. The CDR3 is CASSTDRASNTEAFF. CDR3 DNA: TGTGCCAGTAGTACAGACAGGGCTTCGAACACTGAAGCTTTCTTT. Based on the CDR3 plus reference TRBV19 and TRBJ1-1, the full variable domain is DGGITQSPKYLFRKEGQNVTLSCEQNLNHDAMYWYRQDPGQGLRLIYYSQIVNDFQKGDIAEGYSVSREKKESFPLTVTSAQKNPTAFYLCASSTDRASNTEAFFGQGTRLTVV.

The chain recombines TRBV7-2 with TRBJ1-5, with TRBD1 as a possible D gene (5 bases). This CDR3 has 14 residues. Trimming left V 3 bases short and J 4 bases short, with 10 bases between. CDR1 SGHTA and CDR2 FQGNSA come from the germline V gene. Written as DNA, the CDR3 is TGTGCCAGCAGCTTGGGGCAGAGGAATCAGCCCCAGCATTTT. The encoded protein is CASSLGQRNQPQHF.

This rearrangement joins TRBV11-3 to TRBJ2-3; 10 nucleotides agree with TRBD2. Germline loops: CDR1 SGHNT, CDR2 YENEEA. The V gene end was trimmed by 5 bases and the J gene end by 2 bases; junction bases not matched to a gene: 4. The CDR3 has 15 residues. CDR3 protein: CASSPGLANTDTQYF. In DNA, the CDR3 is TGTGCCAGCAGCCCGGGACTAGCGAACACAGATACGCAGTATTTT. The full variable domain, completed using reference TRBV11-3 and TRBJ2-3, is EAGVVQSPRYKIIEKKQPVAFWCNPISGHNTLYWYLQNLGQGPELLIRYENEEAVDDSQLPKDRFSAERLKGVDSTLKIQPAELGDSAVYLCASSPGLANTDTQYFGPGTRLTVL.

The chain has TRBV4-3 and TRBJ2-7; no clear D. CDR1 is LGHNA, CDR2 YSLEER, per germline. The CDR3 covers 14 residues. Trimming shortened V by 0 bases and J by 3 bases, and 9 bases separated the two germline ends. The CDR3 DNA reads TGCGCCAGCAGCCAAGACCGAGTAGACTACGAGCAGTACTTC. It yields the protein CASSQDRVDYEQYF.

The chain uses TRBV6-6 and TRBJ1-4, with D possibly being TRBD1 (6 bases). CDR3 length equals 12 residues. Germline V gene sequence: CDR1 MNHNY, CDR2 SVGAGI (reference sequence). Trimming pared 11 bases from V and 6 bases from J, leaving 13 bases between. The CDR3 is CALRGGDEKLFF. CDR3 nucleotide sequence: TGTGCCCTCCGGGGGGGCGATGAAAAACTGTTTTTT.

The chain recombines TRBV25-1 with TRBJ2-3, with D perhaps matching TRBD2 (5 bases). Germline CDR1 MGHDK, CDR2 SYGVNS. The CDR3 has 13 residues. V lost 6 bases to trimming and J lost 0 bases, with 7 bases between them. CDR3 protein: CASRRTSTDTQYF. DNA of the CDR3: TGTGCCAGCAGAAGGACTAGCACAGATACGCAGTATTTT.

This chain uses TRBV18 with TRBJ1-2; D is unclear. The CDR3 has 14 amino acids. Germline loops: CDR1 KGHSH, CDR2 LQKENI. V shed 3 bases and J shed 4 bases, with 12 bases lying between them. The DNA for the CDR3 is TGTGCCAGCTCACCTGCAGGAGAGGGCTATGGCTACACCTTC. This translates into CASSPAGEGYGYTF.

The chain couples TRBV10-3 to TRBJ1-2; no clear D gene. The ends were cut back, 4 bases at V and 8 bases at J, with 8 bases in the middle. Germline CDR1 reads ENHRY; CDR2 reads SYGVKD. CDR3 length: 11 amino acids. The CDR3 sequence: CAISGTQGYTF. The CDR3 coding sequence is TGTGCCATCAGTGGTACACAAGGCTACACCTTC.

The chain links TRBV5-6 to TRBJ1-6, with 8 bases aligning to TRBD1. The CDR3 contains 15 residues. Germline CDR1 SGHDT, CDR2 YYEEEE. V was pared by 4 bases and J by 11 bases, with 11 bases of the junction left unmatched. CDR3 sequence (DNA): TGTGCCAGCAGCGGGCCGGGACAGGCTTTAACACCCCTCCACTTT. As protein: CASSGPGQALTPLHF.

In its sample, this clone was seen a few times. The chain employs TRBV18 and TRBJ2-3; 7 nucleotides match TRBD2. V lost 2 bases to trimming and J lost 4 bases; unmatched junction nucleotides: 6. The CDR3 extends over 15 amino acids. Germline V gene data show CDR1 as KGHSH and CDR2 as LQKENI. CDR3 nucleotide sequence: TGTGCCAGCTCACCAGTGGCGGGGGATCCAGATACGCAGTATTTT. This encodes CASSPVAGDPDTQYF. Filled out from reference TRBV18 and TRBJ2-3, the complete variable domain reads NAGVMQNPRHLVRRRGQEARLRCSPMKGHSHVYWYRQLPEEGLKFMVYLQKENIIDESGMPKERFSAEFPKEGPSILRIQQVVRGDSAAYFCASSPVAGDPDTQYFGPGTRLTVL.

V and J are TRBV9 and TRBJ2-3; 8 bases map to TRBD2. The CDR3 covers 14 residues. Germline CDR1 and CDR2: SGDLS and YYNGEE. The J segment lost 4 bases and the V segment lost 2 bases, leaving 3 bases of the junction unmatched. The CDR3 region has the DNA TGTGCCAGCAGCGTGACTAGCGTCTCAGATACGCAGTATTTT. Its protein product is CASSVTSVSDTQYF. Supplemented by reference TRBV9 and TRBJ2-3, the full variable domain reads DSGVTQTPKHLITATGQRVTLRCSPRSGDLSVYWYQQSLDQGLQFLIQYYNGEERAKGNILERFSAQQFPDLHSELNLSSLELGDSALYFCASSVTSVSDTQYFGPGTRLTVL.

CDR3 protein: CASSLGLADYNEQFF. Here the CDR3 DNA reads TGTGCCAGCAGCCTGGGACTAGCGGATTACAATGAGCAGTTCTTC. The rearrangement uses TRBV7-9 and TRBJ2-1, with TRBD2 matching 11 bases. The CDR3 spans 15 residues. Germline assignment: CDR1 SEHNR and CDR2 FQNEAQ (reference sequence). V lost 5 bases to trimming and J lost 4 bases; unmatched junction nucleotides: 4.

J is TRBJ2-7 and V is TRBV7-7, with 9 nucleotides matching TRBD1. The CDR3 has 17 residues. Trimming cost V 5 bases and J 0 bases; bases outside gene matches: 11. Germline V gene sequence: CDR1 SSHAT, CDR2 FNYEAQ (reference sequence). The CDR3 region is CASSPITGQGSSYEQYF. The CDR3 region has the DNA TGTGCCAGCAGCCCGATAACAGGACAGGGGAGCTCCTACGAGCAGTACTTC.

The CDR3 is CASSLLGAGAMTDTQYF. In DNA form, the CDR3 reads TGTGCCAGCAGCCTCCTAGGGGCAGGGGCTATGACAGATACGCAGTATTTT. V and J are TRBV3-1 (or the pseudogene TRBV3-2) and TRBJ2-3; tentative D call: TRBD1 (6 bases). Trimming took off 4 bases at V and 3 bases at J, with 20 bases between the two ends. The CDR3 covers 17 residues. Germline lookup yields CDR1 LGHDT and CDR2 YNNKEL (reference sequence).

This clone was counted only a few times. The chain uses TRBV6-6 and TRBJ1-6; 7 positions agree with TRBD1. Germline V gives CDR1 MNHNY, CDR2 SVGAGI (reference sequence). The CDR3 contains 17 residues. Trimming removed 5 bases from V and 6 bases from J; junction bases left unmatched: 13. The CDR3 DNA sequence: TGTGCCAGCAGTCCTTTCTGGGACAGCTTGCTTAATTCACCCCTCCACTTT. As protein: CASSPFWDSLLNSPLHF.

CDR3 nucleotides: TGCGCCAGCAGCCCGGGCAGGGGAGGCTACACCTTC. Translating it yields CASSPGRGGYTF. V usage is TRBV4-1 and J usage is TRBJ1-2; weak D call: TRBD1 (6 bases). The CDR3 has 12 amino acids. Trimming removed 4 bases from V and 8 bases from J, with 11 bases in between. Germline V gene sequence: CDR1 MGHRA, CDR2 YSYEKL.

The chain has TRBV19 and TRBJ2-1; D is undetermined. Germline CDR1 is LNHDA and CDR2 is SQIVND (reference sequence). V was cut by 5 bases and J by 2 bases, with 13 bases left in between. The CDR3 length is 15 residues. Written as DNA, the CDR3 is TGTGCCAGTAGTTTCTCTGTGAGCGCCTACAATGAGCAGTTCTTC. The encoded protein is CASSFSVSAYNEQFF.